This note documents a single T cell receptor (beta chain) sequence. Looked up from germline, CDR1 is LGHDT and CDR2 is YNNKEL (reference sequence). The CDR3 runs to 18 residues. The trim removed 0 bases at V and 3 bases at J, leaving 11 bases unmatched. TCRdb's copy holds only in-frame clones and misses some; the assay was immunoSEQ multiplex PCR. The sample lists over 150,000 clones, about 82% occurring once. This specimen comes from a study of blood T cell repertoires in COVID-19. Study information: Whether acute or convalescent, the COVID-19 samples came from the United States, Italy and Spain. Nucleic acid was either cDNA or gDNA, and it came from T cells, B-cell-depleted T cells, or PBMCs.

The chain carries TRBV3-1 (or the pseudogene TRBV3-2) and TRBJ1-5, with TRBD1 matching over 7 bases. The sequence came from a woman aged 80 or older with COVID-19, enrolled during active disease. The source material was peripheral blood. The CDR3 reads CASSQEGFLGGVNQPQHF. CDR3 coding DNA: TGTGCCAGCAGCCAAGAAGGGTTTTTAGGGGGCGTCAATCAGCCCCAGCATTTT.